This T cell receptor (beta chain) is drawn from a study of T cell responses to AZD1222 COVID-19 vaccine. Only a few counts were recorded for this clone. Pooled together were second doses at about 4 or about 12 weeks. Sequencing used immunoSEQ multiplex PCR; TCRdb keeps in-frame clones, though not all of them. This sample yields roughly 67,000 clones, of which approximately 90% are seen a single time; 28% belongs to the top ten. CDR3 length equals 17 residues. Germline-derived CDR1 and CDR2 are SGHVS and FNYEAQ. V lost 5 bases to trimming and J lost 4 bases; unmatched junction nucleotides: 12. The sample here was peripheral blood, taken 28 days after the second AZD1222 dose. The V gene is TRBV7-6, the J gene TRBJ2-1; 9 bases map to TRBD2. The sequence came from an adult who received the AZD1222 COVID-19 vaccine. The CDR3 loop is CASSPTTSGTIYNEQFF. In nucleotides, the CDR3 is TGTGCCAGCAGCCCAACGACTAGCGGCACAATATACAATGAGCAGTTCTTC.